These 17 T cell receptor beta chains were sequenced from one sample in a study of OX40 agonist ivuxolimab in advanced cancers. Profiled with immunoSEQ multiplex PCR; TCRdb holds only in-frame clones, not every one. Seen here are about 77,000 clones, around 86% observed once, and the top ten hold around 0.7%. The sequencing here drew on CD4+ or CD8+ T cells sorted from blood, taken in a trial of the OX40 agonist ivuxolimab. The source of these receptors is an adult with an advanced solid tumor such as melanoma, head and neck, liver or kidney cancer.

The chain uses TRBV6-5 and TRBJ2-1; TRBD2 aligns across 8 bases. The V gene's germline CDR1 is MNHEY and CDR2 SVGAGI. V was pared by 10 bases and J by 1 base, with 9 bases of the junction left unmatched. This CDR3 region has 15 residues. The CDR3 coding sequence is TGTGCCACCCAGTCGGGGGGGGCGTCCTACAATGAGCAGTTCTTC. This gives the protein CATQSGGASYNEQFF.

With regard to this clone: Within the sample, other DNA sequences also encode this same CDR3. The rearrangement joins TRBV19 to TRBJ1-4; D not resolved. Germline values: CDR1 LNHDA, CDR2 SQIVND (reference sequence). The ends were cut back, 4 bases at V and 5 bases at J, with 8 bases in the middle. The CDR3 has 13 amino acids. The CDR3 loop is CASSRGGNEKLFF. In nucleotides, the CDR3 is TGTGCCAGTAGTAGAGGAGGAAATGAAAAACTGTTTTTT.

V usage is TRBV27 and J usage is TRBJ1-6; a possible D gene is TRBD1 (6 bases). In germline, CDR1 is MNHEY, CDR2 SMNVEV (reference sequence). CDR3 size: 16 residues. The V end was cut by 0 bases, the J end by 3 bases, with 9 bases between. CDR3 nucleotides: TGTGCCAGCAGTTTATCGGCAGGGGTCTATAATTCACCCCTCCACTTT. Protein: CASSLSAGVYNSPLHF.

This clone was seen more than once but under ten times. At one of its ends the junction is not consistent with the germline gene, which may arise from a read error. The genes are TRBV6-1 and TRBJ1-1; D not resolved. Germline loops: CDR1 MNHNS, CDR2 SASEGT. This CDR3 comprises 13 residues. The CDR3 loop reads CASSTRLKTEAFF. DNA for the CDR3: TGTGCCAGCAGTACCAGACTGAAGACTGAAGCTTTCTTT.

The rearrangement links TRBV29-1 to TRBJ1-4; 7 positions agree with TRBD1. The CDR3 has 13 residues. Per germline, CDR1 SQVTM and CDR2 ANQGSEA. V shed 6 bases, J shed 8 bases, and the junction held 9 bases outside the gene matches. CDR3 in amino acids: CSVADRVEEKLFF. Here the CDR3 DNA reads TGCAGCGTGGCCGACAGGGTAGAGGAAAAACTGTTTTTT.

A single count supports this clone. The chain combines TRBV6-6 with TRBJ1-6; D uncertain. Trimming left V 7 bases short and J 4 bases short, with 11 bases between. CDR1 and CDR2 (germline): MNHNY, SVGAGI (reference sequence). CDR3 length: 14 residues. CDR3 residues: CASITTDYNSPLHF. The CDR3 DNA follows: TGTGCCAGCATCACGACGGATTATAATTCACCCCTCCACTTT.

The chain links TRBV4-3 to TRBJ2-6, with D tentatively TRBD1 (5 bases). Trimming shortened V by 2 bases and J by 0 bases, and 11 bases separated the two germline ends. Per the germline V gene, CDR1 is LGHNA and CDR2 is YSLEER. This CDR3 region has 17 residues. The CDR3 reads CASSQWSQGSGANVLTF. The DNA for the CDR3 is TGCGCCAGCAGCCAATGGTCGCAGGGCTCTGGGGCCAACGTCCTGACTTTC.

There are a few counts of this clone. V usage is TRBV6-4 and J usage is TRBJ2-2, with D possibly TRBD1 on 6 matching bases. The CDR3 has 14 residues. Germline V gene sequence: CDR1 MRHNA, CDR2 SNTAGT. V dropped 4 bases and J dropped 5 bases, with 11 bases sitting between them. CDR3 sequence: CASSVEDRTGELFF. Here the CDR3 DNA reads TGTGCCAGCAGTGTGGAGGACAGAACCGGGGAGCTGTTTTTT.

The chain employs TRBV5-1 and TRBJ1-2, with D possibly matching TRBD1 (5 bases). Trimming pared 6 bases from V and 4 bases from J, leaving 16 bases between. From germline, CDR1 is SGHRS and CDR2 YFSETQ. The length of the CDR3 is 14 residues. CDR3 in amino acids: CASKLGGEGYGYTF. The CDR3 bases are TGCGCCAGCAAATTGGGGGGAGAGGGCTATGGCTACACCTTC.

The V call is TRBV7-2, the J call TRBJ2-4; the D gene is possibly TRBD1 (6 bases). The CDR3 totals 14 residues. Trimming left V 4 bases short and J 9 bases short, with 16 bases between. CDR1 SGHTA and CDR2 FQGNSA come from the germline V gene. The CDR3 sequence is CASSSSTLRGIQYF. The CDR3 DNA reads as TGTGCCAGCAGCTCCTCCACCCTCAGGGGCATTCAGTACTTC.

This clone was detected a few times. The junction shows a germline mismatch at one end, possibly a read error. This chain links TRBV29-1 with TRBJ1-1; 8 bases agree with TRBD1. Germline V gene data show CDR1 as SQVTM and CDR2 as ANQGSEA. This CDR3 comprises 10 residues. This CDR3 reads CGTGDTEAFF. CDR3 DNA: TGTGGGACAGGCGACACTGAAGCTTTCTTT.

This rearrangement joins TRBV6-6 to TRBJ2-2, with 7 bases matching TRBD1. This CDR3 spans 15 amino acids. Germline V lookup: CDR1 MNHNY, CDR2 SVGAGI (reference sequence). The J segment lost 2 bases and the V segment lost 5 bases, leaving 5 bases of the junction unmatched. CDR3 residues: CASSGTVVNTGELFF. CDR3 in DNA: TGTGCCAGCAGTGGGACAGTAGTTAACACCGGGGAGCTGTTTTTT.

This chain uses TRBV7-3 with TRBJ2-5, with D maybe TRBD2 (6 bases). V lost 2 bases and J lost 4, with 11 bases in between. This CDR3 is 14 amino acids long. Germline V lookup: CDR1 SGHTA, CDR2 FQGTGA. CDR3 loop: CASSLVWRGETQYF. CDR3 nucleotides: TGTGCCAGCAGCTTAGTATGGAGGGGAGAGACCCAGTACTTC.

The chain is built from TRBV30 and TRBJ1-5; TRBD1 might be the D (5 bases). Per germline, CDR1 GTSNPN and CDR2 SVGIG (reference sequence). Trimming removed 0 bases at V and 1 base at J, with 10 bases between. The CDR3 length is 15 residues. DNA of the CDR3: TGTGCCTGGAGTGTTGACAGCCTAAGCAATCAGCCCCAGCATTTT. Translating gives CAWSVDSLSNQPQHF.

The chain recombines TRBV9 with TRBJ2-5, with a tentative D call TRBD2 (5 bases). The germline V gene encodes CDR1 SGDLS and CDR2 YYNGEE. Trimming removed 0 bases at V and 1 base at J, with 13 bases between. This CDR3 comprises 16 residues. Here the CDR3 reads CASSVGAGDLQETQYF. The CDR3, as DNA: TGTGCCAGCAGCGTAGGGGCGGGTGATCTCCAAGAGACCCAGTACTTC.

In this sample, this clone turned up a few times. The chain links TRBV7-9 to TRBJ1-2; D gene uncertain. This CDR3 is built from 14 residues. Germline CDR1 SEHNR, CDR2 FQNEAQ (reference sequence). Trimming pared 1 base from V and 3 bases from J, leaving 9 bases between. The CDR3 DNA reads TGTGCCAGCAGCTTAGTCCCCAGGTACTATGGCTACACCTTC. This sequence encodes CASSLVPRYYGYTF.

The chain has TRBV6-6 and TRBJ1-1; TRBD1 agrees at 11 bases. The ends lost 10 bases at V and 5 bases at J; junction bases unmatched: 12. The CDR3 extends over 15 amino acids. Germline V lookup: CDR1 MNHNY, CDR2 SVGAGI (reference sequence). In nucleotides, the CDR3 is TGTGCCACCCTTCCGTCGGGACAGGGGGTGACTGAAGCTTTCTTT. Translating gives CATLPSGQGVTEAFF.